A selection of T cell receptor beta chains follows, all from one sample in a study of T cells in Graves' hyperthyroidism and ophthalmopathy. In TCRdb, the multiplex PCR reads were re-called with MiXCR into one record per CDR3 protein. The sample lists almost 600,000 distinct CDR3 sequences, approximately 13% occurring once. The sample consisted of blood. The receptor set was obtained from a woman in her twenties or thirties with Graves' hyperthyroidism that later progressed to Graves' ophthalmopathy. CDR3s include the opening cysteine and the closing phenylalanine or tryptophan. D genes are given only for firm matches. Rows may omit the clone size; those that give it use once, few, many or a size class.

CDR3nt,CDR3aa,v_gene,j_gene,d_gene,abundance
TGCAGTGCTAAAAGCGGGACCTTCGAGGAGACCCAGTACTTC,CSAKSGTFEETQYF,TRBV20-1,TRBJ2-5,TRBD2,many
TGTGCCAGCAGTTCCGGGTTACCCGGGGAGCTGTTTTTT,CASSSGLPGELFF,TRBV28,TRBJ2-2,.,many
TGCAGTGCTAGGAGCTCACAAGGGGACACTGAAGCTTTCTTT,CSARSSQGDTEAFF,TRBV20-1,TRBJ1-1,.,many
TGTGCCAGCAGTACGTCCATTCGGGCTTTCTTT,CASSTSIRAFF,TRBV28,TRBJ1-1,.,.
TGTGCCAGCAGTTCCCCTAATAGCGGGAACGACGAGCAGTACTTC,CASSSPNSGNDEQYF,TRBV27,TRBJ2-7,TRBD2,.
TGTGCCAGCAGCGTAGGTGCGGGAGGGAAGACGCAGTATTTT,CASSVGAGGKTQYF,TRBV9,TRBJ2-3,TRBD2,few
TGTGCCAGCAGCTTATTGGGGGACAGGGGGCAAGGCTACACCTTC,CASSLLGDRGQGYTF,TRBV7-8,TRBJ1-2,TRBD1,.
TGTGCCAGCAGCCCCCGGTCAGGCCTTAATTCACCCCTCCACTTT,CASSPRSGLNSPLHF,TRBV13,TRBJ1-6,.,.
TGCGCCAGCAGCGTACTGGCAATGAACACTGAAGCTTTCTTT,CASSVLAMNTEAFF,TRBV5-1,TRBJ1-1,.,many
TGTGCCAGTAGTATCGGAGCCACAGATACGCAGTATTTT,CASSIGATDTQYF,TRBV19,TRBJ2-3,.,many
TGTGCCAGCAGCTCCATGGCGGGGGCCAAAAACATTCAGTACTTC,CASSSMAGAKNIQYF,TRBV11-2,TRBJ2-4,.,many
TGTGCCAGCAGTGCGAGGGAGGGCAATCAGCCCCAGCATTTT,CASSAREGNQPQHF,TRBV6-1,TRBJ1-5,.,.
TGCAGTGCAGCGACAGGGGAGAACTATGGCTACACCTTC,CSAATGENYGYTF,TRBV20-1,TRBJ1-2,TRBD1,.
TGTGCCAGCACCAACATGAACACTGAAGCTTTCTTT,CASTNMNTEAFF,TRBV28,TRBJ1-1,.,many
TGCGCCAGCAGCCACCACACTAGCGCCCCGTACAATGAGCAGTTCTTC,CASSHHTSAPYNEQFF,TRBV4-1,TRBJ2-1,TRBD2,.
TGTGCCAGCAGCATCAAGACAGGGTACAATGAGCAGTTCTTC,CASSIKTGYNEQFF,TRBV7-3,TRBJ2-1,TRBD1,few
TGTGCCAGTAGTGCCCAACAGGGGACGGAGCAGTACTTC,CASSAQQGTEQYF,TRBV19,TRBJ2-7,TRBD1,few
TGTGCCAGTAGTATAGTCCCAGCGGGATTAGATACGCAGTATTTT,CASSIVPAGLDTQYF,TRBV19,TRBJ2-3,TRBD2,.
TGTGCCAGCAGCTTAGCCCAGGAGAGTTCACCCCTCCACTTT,CASSLAQESSPLHF,TRBV7-9,TRBJ1-6,.,few
TGCGCCAGCAGCTTGCTCGGGGGCTGGGGCTCTGGGGCCAACGTCCTGACTTTC,CASSLLGGWGSGANVLTF,TRBV5-1,TRBJ2-6,.,.
TGTGCCAGCAGCGTTGCTTGGGGTGAGAACACTGAAGCTTTCTTT,CASSVAWGENTEAFF,TRBV3-1,TRBJ1-1,.,many
TGTGCCAGCCAGACAGGGACTGATTCTCTTGATGAGCAGTTCTTC,CASQTGTDSLDEQFF,TRBV28,TRBJ2-1,.,many
TGCAGTGCTAGAGCCAGGGACAGCTCCTACGAGCAGTACTTC,CSARARDSSYEQYF,TRBV20-1,TRBJ2-7,TRBD1,.
TGTGCCAGTAGTAGCGGGAGGCTACGGCATGAGCAGTTCTTC,CASSSGRLRHEQFF,TRBV19,TRBJ2-1,TRBD2,few
TGTGCCAGCAGTTCTTGGACAGGGCTCAACTATGGCTACACCTTC,CASSSWTGLNYGYTF,TRBV6-5,TRBJ1-2,TRBD1,many
TGTGCCATCAGCCCACTAGGCAATGAGCAGTTCTTC,CAISPLGNEQFF,TRBV10-3,TRBJ2-1,.,many
TGTGCCAGCAGCTTAAAGGAGTATTCACCCCTCCACTTT,CASSLKEYSPLHF,TRBV7-3,TRBJ1-6,.,many
TGTGCCAGTAGTATAGATGATGCGACCTACGAGCAGTACTTC,CASSIDDATYEQYF,TRBV19,TRBJ2-7,.,.
TGTGCCAGCAGTTTCGAAGGTTACCGCTCTGGGGCCAACGTCCTGACTTTC,CASSFEGYRSGANVLTF,TRBV28,TRBJ2-6,.,many
TGTGCCATCAGGAAGACTAGCGGGAAGGAGGTCGGGGAGCTGTTTTTT,CAIRKTSGKEVGELFF,TRBV10-3,TRBJ2-2,TRBD2,few
TGCAGTGCTGATATTGTTGACTTGAACACTGAAGCTTTCTTT,CSADIVDLNTEAFF,TRBV20-1,TRBJ1-1,.,many
TGTGCCAGGTCGGGGGACAGGGGCTGGTATGAGCAGTTCTTC,CARSGDRGWYEQFF,TRBV28,TRBJ2-1,TRBD1,many
TGTGCCAGCAGTCGAGGGGGGTCCACTAATGAAAAACTGTTTTTT,CASSRGGSTNEKLFF,TRBV12-3/TRBV12-4,TRBJ1-4,.,few
TGCGCCAGCAGCCAAGAATCGACGCAGCCCCAGCATTTT,CASSQESTQPQHF,TRBV4-1,TRBJ1-5,.,few
TGTGCCAGCAGCCGAGGGGAAGTAGGCAAAAGCGCCCATGAAGCTTTCTTT,CASSRGEVGKSAHEAFF,TRBV5-6,TRBJ1-1,.,.
TGTGCCATCACCCCGAAGGTCGCGGGTGAAGCTTTCTTT,CAITPKVAGEAFF,TRBV10-3,TRBJ1-1,.,few
TGCGCCAGCAGTAAGAGGGGCCCCGAGCAGTACTTC,CASSKRGPEQYF,TRBV6-2/TRBV6-3,TRBJ2-7,.,.
TGTGCCAGCAGGAGCCGGGACAGGGGGCCCGAGCAGTACTTC,CASRSRDRGPEQYF,TRBV12-3/TRBV12-4,TRBJ2-7,TRBD1,few
TGTGCCAGCAGTTACCTGGGACAGGGGGGGGTGCCCCAGCATTTT,CASSYLGQGGVPQHF,TRBV6-2/TRBV6-3,TRBJ1-5,TRBD1,few
TGCGCCAGCAGCACCGGGACTCTCTACAATGAGCAGTTCTTC,CASSTGTLYNEQFF,TRBV5-1,TRBJ2-1,.,many
TGTGCCTCTCACGGCGGGACTGCGGAGTCACCCCTCCACTTT,CASHGGTAESPLHF,TRBV6-2/TRBV6-3,TRBJ1-6,.,many
TGTGCCACCAGTGATGGGGGGGACTCCTACGAGCAGTACTTC,CATSDGGDSYEQYF,TRBV24-1,TRBJ2-7,TRBD2,many
TGTGCCAGCAGTCCCGGGACAGGGTATTCGGACATTCAGTACTTC,CASSPGTGYSDIQYF,TRBV12-3/TRBV12-4,TRBJ2-4,TRBD1,many
TGTGCCAGCAGCCAAGATTTGAGCGGGGCTTACAATGAGCAGTTCTTC,CASSQDLSGAYNEQFF,TRBV3-1,TRBJ2-1,TRBD2,many
TGCAGTGCTCCGGACAGCTACGAGCAGTACTTC,CSAPDSYEQYF,TRBV20-1,TRBJ2-7,.,.
TGTGCCAGCAGCTCTAGCGGGTACTACGACGAGCAGTACTTC,CASSSSGYYDEQYF,TRBV5-4,TRBJ2-7,TRBD2,.
TGTGCCAGCTCACCACCCTGGACTAGCGGGAGCAATGAGCAGTTCTTC,CASSPPWTSGSNEQFF,TRBV18,TRBJ2-1,TRBD2,few
TGTGCCAGCAGCCGGGACCGGGCCCCCAAAGAGACCCAGTACTTC,CASSRDRAPKETQYF,TRBV7-9,TRBJ2-5,.,many
TGTGCCAGCAGTTACTCGATCAGGGTAGATACGCAGTATTTT,CASSYSIRVDTQYF,TRBV6-2/TRBV6-3,TRBJ2-3,.,.
TGCGCCAGCAGCCGACAGGGGGTGGAACTGTTTTTT,CASSRQGVELFF,TRBV5-1,TRBJ1-4,TRBD1,many
TGCGCCAGCAGCGCGTCGACAGGGTGGGAGCAGTACTTC,CASSASTGWEQYF,TRBV5-1,TRBJ2-7,TRBD1,many
TGTGCCTGGAGTGTAGGGACCTACCCGCAGACCGGGGAGCTGTTTTTT,CAWSVGTYPQTGELFF,TRBV30,TRBJ2-2,.,.
TGTGCCAGCAGCCAAGATCCAGAGCCTATCACTGAAGCTTTCTTT,CASSQDPEPITEAFF,TRBV4-2,TRBJ1-1,.,few
TGCAGCGTTGTGGGGAAAGATACGCAGTATTTT,CSVVGKDTQYF,TRBV29-1,TRBJ2-3,.,many